Following are 21 T cell receptor beta chains from one sample sequenced in a study of blood T cells in healthy people across ages. PCR was performed a second time for about 7 to 11 cycles using a sample-barcoded 5' primer and a J-beta primer mix. TCRdb re-called the 5' RACE reads with MiXCR, one entry per CDR3 protein. This sample has approximately 800,000 distinct CDR3 sequences; about 56% occur once, and the top ten carry more than 25%. Sample: blood. The receptors shown here come from a man between 35 and 55 years old in good health.

This clonotype was seen more than once but under ten times. The V gene is TRBV3-1, the J gene TRBJ2-1; possibly TRBD2 for D (6 bases). Germline V CDR1 and CDR2: LGHDT, YNNKEL (reference sequence). This CDR3 region has 16 residues. V was clipped by 2 bases and J by 9 bases, with 20 bases between them. The CDR3 spells CASSQNSLGLGGEQFF. CDR3 coding DNA: TGTGCCAGCAGCCAAAACAGCCTGGGGTTGGGGGGTGAGCAGTTCTTC.

This clonotype has more than one count but fewer than ten. The chain links TRBV15 to TRBJ2-5; D uncertain. The V gene's germline CDR1 is LNHNV and CDR2 YYDKDF (reference sequence). The CDR3 has 14 amino acids. V was trimmed by 5 bases and J by 1 base, leaving 11 bases between them. CDR3 bases: TGTGCCACCAGCGGTCAGCACGTCCAAGAGACCCAGTACTTC. Protein product: CATSGQHVQETQYF.

As for this clonotype: Mismatch with germline at one junction end may stem from a read error. This sequence joins TRBV7-2 and TRBJ1-2; D remains ambiguous. CDR1 SGHTA and CDR2 FQGNSA come from the germline V gene. There are 12 residues in the CDR3. The CDR3 nucleotides read TGTGCCAACAGCTTAGTAGACTATGGCTACACCTTC. Its translation: CANSLVDYGYTF. Drawing the rest from reference TRBV7-2 and TRBJ1-2, the complete variable domain is GAGVSQSPSNKVTEKGKDVELRCDPISGHTALYWYRQSLGQGLEFLIYFQGNSAPDKSGLPSDRFSAERTGGSVSTLTIQRTQQEDSAVYLCANSLVDYGYTFGSGTRLTVV.

This clonotype was detected once. The chain recombines TRBV28 with TRBJ2-5, with TRBD2 identical over 11 bases. Looked up from germline, CDR1 is MDHEN and CDR2 is SYDVKM. V lost 2 bases to trimming and J lost 10 bases; unmatched junction nucleotides: 6. This CDR3 region has 14 residues. The CDR3 DNA sequence: TGTGCCAGCAGTTTAGGGACTAGCGGCTGGGGCCAGTACTTC. This sequence encodes CASSLGTSGWGQYF. The full variable domain, its missing parts supplied by reference TRBV28 and TRBJ2-5, is DVKVTQSSRYLVKRTGEKVFLECVQDMDHENMFWYRQDPGLGLRLIYFSYDVKMKEKGDIPEGYSVSREKKERFSLILESASTNQTSMYLCASSLGTSGWGQYFGPGTRLLVL.

V gene TRBV20-1 combines with J gene TRBJ2-7, with 9 nucleotides matching TRBD1. Germline values: CDR1 DFQATT, CDR2 SNEGSKA (reference sequence). J was trimmed by 6 bases and V by 5 bases; bases with no gene match: 11. CDR3 length: 14 residues. This chain's CDR3 is CSARAGTGMGEQYF. CDR3 nucleotide sequence: TGCAGTGCTCGGGCGGGGACAGGGATGGGCGAGCAGTACTTC.

The V and J genes are TRBV7-2 and TRBJ2-1; TRBD2 is a possible D gene (6 bases). The CDR3 loop spans 16 amino acids. Trimming stripped 0 bases from V and 10 bases from J, with 19 bases between. Germline CDR1 and CDR2: SGHTA and FQGNSA. The CDR3 spells CASSLAGGTPLKEQFF. Here the CDR3 DNA reads TGTGCCAGCAGCTTAGCGGGCGGGACCCCTCTCAAGGAGCAGTTCTTC.

V usage is TRBV12-3 or TRBV12-4 and J usage is TRBJ2-3; 10 bases line up with TRBD2. V was pared by 4 bases and J by 7 bases, with 8 bases of the junction left unmatched. This CDR3 spans 15 amino acids. The CDR3 loop is CASSWEREGFNTQYF. The CDR3 DNA follows: TGTGCCAGCAGTTGGGAGCGGGAGGGCTTCAATACGCAGTATTTT.

V is TRBV28 and J is TRBJ2-1; perhaps TRBD2 as D (6 bases). The V gene lost 2 bases and the J gene lost 15 bases, with 14 bases spanning the gap. The CDR3 spans 12 residues. The germline V gene has CDR1 MDHEN and CDR2 SYDVKM. CDR3: CASSLRLVSPFF. As DNA, the CDR3 is TGTGCCAGCAGTTTAAGACTAGTTTCTCCGTTCTTC.

The V and J genes are TRBV2 and TRBJ2-2; D gene uncertain. CDR1 is SNHLY, CDR2 FYNNEI, per germline. V gave up 0 bases and J gave up 1 base, with 6 bases separating them. The CDR3 is 15 amino acids. The CDR3 nucleotides read TGTGCCAGCAGTGAAGCTGCGGTGAACACCGGGGAGCTGTTTTTT. Protein: CASSEAAVNTGELFF.

The chain recombines TRBV6-2 or TRBV6-3 with TRBJ2-7; D is uncertain. CDR1 is MNHEY, CDR2 SVGEGT, per germline. V lost 0 bases, J lost 6 bases, and 3 bases lay in between. CDR3 length: 11 amino acids. The CDR3 loop reads CASSYSAEQYF. The CDR3 coding sequence is TGTGCCAGCAGTTACTCCGCCGAGCAGTACTTC.

The chain uses TRBV25-1 and TRBJ2-2; TRBD2 matches at 9 bases. CDR3 length: 15 residues. Germline-derived CDR1 and CDR2 are MGHDK and SYGVNS. Trimming took 9 bases from V and 4 from J; bases not matched to a gene: 9. CDR3 region: CASTVAGAATGELFF. CDR3 DNA sequence: TGTGCCAGTACAGTAGCGGGGGCGGCCACCGGGGAGCTGTTTTTT. Filled out from reference TRBV25-1 and TRBJ2-2, the complete variable domain reads EADIYQTPRYLVIGTGKKITLECSQTMGHDKMYWYQQDPGMELHLIHYSYGVNSTEKGDLSSESTVSRIRTEHFPLTLESARPSHTSQYLCASTVAGAATGELFFGEGSRLTVL.

This sequence joins TRBV5-1 and TRBJ2-2; D is possibly TRBD1 (6 bases). The CDR3 is made up of 18 amino acids. Germline values: CDR1 SGHRS, CDR2 YFSETQ. The ends were cut back, 4 bases at V and 5 bases at J, with 24 bases in the middle. The CDR3 is CASSPVPSDSLWTGELFF. The CDR3 DNA sequence: TGCGCCAGCAGCCCGGTCCCGTCGGACAGTCTTTGGACCGGGGAGCTGTTTTTT.

The rearrangement joins TRBV11-2 to TRBJ2-1, with a tentative D call TRBD2 (5 bases). CDR1 SGHAT and CDR2 FQNNGV come from the germline V gene. The CDR3 extends over 14 amino acids. Trimming removed 3 bases from V and 13 bases from J, with 19 bases in between. The CDR3 DNA reads as TGTGCCAGCAGCTTGAACCCCCACGGGGAGACCCAGTTCTTC. It codes for CASSLNPHGETQFF.

This clonotype was seen only a few times. This chain joins TRBV6-4 and TRBJ2-7; TRBD1 aligns across 8 bases. This CDR3 spans 14 amino acids. With 3 bases clipped from V and 4 bases from J, the junction kept 5 bases outside the gene matches. The germline gives CDR1 MRHNA, CDR2 SNTAGT. Here the CDR3 DNA reads TGTGCCAGCAGTGAGGACAGGGCCCCTTACGAGCAGTACTTC. It yields the protein CASSEDRAPYEQYF.

This clonotype has only one observation. The V gene is TRBV20-1, the J gene TRBJ2-7, with D perhaps TRBD2 (6 bases). CDR1 and CDR2 (germline): DFQATT, SNEGSKA (reference sequence). The CDR3 length is 12 residues. V lost 4 bases and J 3 bases, leaving 10 bases between the germline ends. CDR3 DNA: TGCAGTGCTAAGGGTAGCGGCTACGAGCAGTACTTC. Translating gives CSAKGSGYEQYF.

The rearrangement uses TRBV24-1 and TRBJ2-1, with 9 bases matching TRBD1. CDR3 size: 16 residues. Germline CDR1 and CDR2: KGHDR and SFDVKD. V was clipped by 4 bases and J by 6 bases; unmatched bases: 9. The CDR3: CATSETTGGSVNEQFF. The CDR3 nucleotides are TGTGCCACCAGTGAAACGACAGGGGGGTCAGTCAATGAGCAGTTCTTC.

The chain recombines TRBV29-1 with TRBJ2-3; unclear D gene. CDR3 length: 12 amino acids. CDR1 and CDR2 from the germline V gene are SQVTM and ANQGSEA. Trimming removed 3 bases from V and 0 bases from J, with 4 bases in between. The CDR3 region has the DNA TGCAGCGTTGATCCTAGCACAGATACGCAGTATTTT. Translation: CSVDPSTDTQYF.

This clonotype showed up just a few times. V is TRBV7-8 and J is TRBJ2-1, with D possibly being TRBD1 (6 bases). The CDR3 covers 17 residues. Germline V gene lookup returns CDR1 SGHVS and CDR2 FQNEAQ. Deletions cut 4 bases from V and 6 bases from J, with 22 bases between. The CDR3, as DNA: TGTGCCAGCAGCTACGATTCCACTGGACAGATCCGCAATGAGCAGTTCTTC. Protein: CASSYDSTGQIRNEQFF.

For the CDR3, the DNA is TGCGCCAGCAGATTGACACAAGGGACTAGCACAGATACGCAGTATTTT. This gives the protein CASRLTQGTSTDTQYF. This chain connects TRBV5-1 to TRBJ2-3; D perhaps matches TRBD2 (6 bases). V was shortened by 5 bases and J by 0 bases, with 16 bases between the two germline ends. CDR3 length equals 16 residues. Germline lookup yields CDR1 SGHRS and CDR2 YFSETQ.

J is TRBJ1-1 and V is TRBV10-3; D unclear. Germline CDR1 is ENHRY and CDR2 is SYGVKD. V shed 6 bases and J shed 0 bases, with 8 bases lying between them. The CDR3 is 13 residues long. CDR3 protein: CAISQTVNTEAFF. The CDR3 DNA reads TGTGCCATCAGCCAGACGGTGAACACTGAAGCTTTCTTT.

The chain combines TRBV28 with TRBJ2-2; D call uncertain. Per germline, CDR1 MDHEN and CDR2 SYDVKM. The V end lost 7 bases, the J end lost 1 base, and 13 bases lay between the germline ends. The CDR3 consists of 15 residues. CDR3 loop: CASTPLQENTGELFF. For the CDR3, the DNA is TGTGCCAGCACCCCCCTTCAGGAGAACACCGGGGAGCTGTTTTTT.